This T cell receptor beta chain appears in the sequencing data of a study of shared T cell receptors in the human thymus. This clone was detected a few times. The J segment lost 5 bases and the V segment lost 0 bases, leaving 8 bases of the junction unmatched. This CDR3 is 16 amino acids long. Repertoires were generated with immunoSEQ multiplex PCR, while TCRdb's copy carries only in-frame clones and drops some. In the table there are hundreds of thousands of clones, around 82% of which are singletons. The same data also went into a second study, on human thymus T cells. From that second work: Thymic material originated from resections removed in the course of corrective heart surgery. The related literature has documented a marked overlap of thymic repertoires among unrelated individuals.

The clonotype comes from a boy less than two years old with a congenital heart defect. V usage is TRBV23-1 and J usage is TRBJ2-7; 9 bases fit TRBD1. TRBV23-1 is recorded as an ORF, its role being uncertain. The sequencing sample was made of thymocytes. The CDR3 is CASSQSRTGVGDEQYF. CDR3 sequence (DNA): TGCGCCAGCAGTCAATCTCGGACAGGGGTCGGAGACGAGCAGTACTTC.